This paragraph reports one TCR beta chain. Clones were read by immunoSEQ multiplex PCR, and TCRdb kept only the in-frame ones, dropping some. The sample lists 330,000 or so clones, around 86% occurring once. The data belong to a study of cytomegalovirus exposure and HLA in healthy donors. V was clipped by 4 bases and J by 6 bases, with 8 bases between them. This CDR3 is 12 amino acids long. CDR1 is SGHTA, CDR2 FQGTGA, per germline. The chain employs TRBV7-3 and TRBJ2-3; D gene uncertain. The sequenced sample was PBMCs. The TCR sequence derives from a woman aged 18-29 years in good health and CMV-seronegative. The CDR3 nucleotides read TGTGCCAGCAGCTACTCCGGGGATACGCAGTATTTT. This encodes CASSYSGDTQYF.